This T cell receptor beta chain emerged from a study of cytomegalovirus exposure and HLA in healthy donors. Findings of the study overall: The HLA-A and HLA-B alleles of most subjects were reportedly predicted accurately from TCR beta sequences.

Germline V CDR1 and CDR2: SSHAT, FNYEAQ (reference sequence). This CDR3 region has 14 residues. Concerning this clone: Antigen specificity is unknown. Compared with germline, one end of the junction differs, possibly owing to a read error.

The primer mix had 60 Vbeta and 13 Jbeta primers. The protocol was immunoSEQ multiplex PCR, while the TCRdb copy is restricted to in-frame clones and leaves out a portion. The data hold about 200,000 clones, with 70% to 90% observed a single time. V gene TRBV7-7 combines with J gene TRBJ2-5; 8 bases agree with TRBD1. The end of the DNA fits TRBJ2-7 better, so the J call may be wrong. This receptor was taken from a woman aged 25 to 39 in good health and CMV-seronegative. Material for sequencing was PBMCs. The CDR3 DNA follows: TGTGCTAGCAGCCCCGGGACAGGAGACTACGAGCAGTACTTC. This translates into CASSPGTGDYEQYF.